This passage covers 18 T cell receptor beta chains from one sample sequenced in a study of vaccination effects on CD4 cells after COVID-19. The method was immunoSEQ multiplex PCR; TCRdb's version includes in-frame clones alone and lacks a portion of them. The sample lists roughly 16,000 clones; 65% to 80% were seen once. The antigens for these receptors are not known. Pools of viral peptides were used by the ViraFEST assay to expand antigen-specific CD4+ T cells ahead of sequencing. CD4+ T cell isolation took place after 10 days of culture. This individual contracted SARS-CoV-2 between March and December 2020, as verified by PCR. Every participant took two doses of the BNT162b2 or mRNA-1273 vaccine. The sample was CD4+ T cells from PBMCs cultured with SARS-CoV-2 spike peptides, taken after COVID-19 vaccination. The receptor set was obtained from a human donor who had a prior SARS-CoV-2 infection.

V usage is TRBV3-1 (or the pseudogene TRBV3-2) and J usage is TRBJ1-2; 7 nucleotides match TRBD1. Germline assignment: CDR1 LGHDT and CDR2 YNNKEL (reference sequence). The CDR3 is 14 residues long. J gave up 6 bases and V 2 bases, and 6 bases lay outside the gene matches. CDR3 region: CASSQIQGRDGYTF. The CDR3 DNA is TGTGCCAGCAGCCAAATACAGGGGCGCGATGGCTACACCTTC.

A remark on this clone: Its ends do not fully match the called genes, so a read error is possible. This sequence joins TRBV7-7 and TRBJ2-3; 10 bases match TRBD2. The CDR3 is made up of 16 amino acids. Germline V gene lookup returns CDR1 SSHAT and CDR2 FNYEAQ (reference sequence). The CDR3 nucleotides are TGTGCTAGCAGCCCGACTAGCGGGTCGAACACAGATACGCAGTATTTT. Protein: CASSPTSGSNTDTQYF.

The genes are TRBV6-6 and TRBJ2-1; D is possibly TRBD1 (6 bases). V shed 6 bases and J shed 7 bases, with 19 bases lying between them. The CDR3 covers 15 residues. The germline CDR1 and CDR2 sequences are MNHNY and SVGAGI (reference sequence). CDR3 protein: CASSEQGRTSNEQFF. DNA for the CDR3: TGTGCCAGCAGCGAACAGGGTCGAACAAGTAATGAGCAGTTCTTC.

The table lists this clone with a count of one. The chain links TRBV6-5 to TRBJ2-3; the D is unclear. V dropped 7 bases and J dropped 5 bases, with 10 bases sitting between them. Per germline, CDR1 MNHEY and CDR2 SVGAGI. The CDR3 contains 12 residues. The DNA of the CDR3 is TGTGCCAGCACCTCGGACGGAGATACGCAGTATTTT. Its protein is CASTSDGDTQYF.

The chain recombines TRBV14 with TRBJ1-2; TRBD1 matches 7 bases. This CDR3 is built from 16 residues. Germline loops: CDR1 SGHDN, CDR2 FVKESK. Unmatched junction bases numbered 11, after V lost 3 bases and J lost 4 bases. CDR3 DNA: TGTGCCAGCAGCCAGGAGGTTGGGGGACAGTTCTATGGCTACACCTTC. Encoded protein: CASSQEVGGQFYGYTF.

V gene TRBV11-3 combines with J gene TRBJ2-5; no clear D gene. In germline, CDR1 is SGHNT, CDR2 YENEEA. The CDR3 totals 16 residues. Trimming removed 0 bases at V and 3 bases at J, with 14 bases between. The CDR3 loop is CASSLDRLGREETQYF. The CDR3 coding sequence is TGTGCCAGCAGCTTAGATCGACTGGGCCGGGAAGAGACCCAGTACTTC.

CDR3 sequence reads: CATTTALIFTDTQYF. CDR3 sequence (DNA): TGTGCCACCACCACCGCTCTTATATTTACGGATACGCAGTATTTT. The chain has TRBV24-1 and TRBJ2-3; D not resolved. Germline V gene lookup returns CDR1 KGHDR and CDR2 SFDVKD. The ends were cut back, 8 bases at V and 6 bases at J, with 20 bases in the middle. The CDR3 runs to 15 residues.

This chain links TRBV30 with TRBJ2-1; 8 positions match TRBD2. This CDR3 is 17 amino acids long. V lost 0 bases and J lost 0; bases outside the gene matches: 7. The germline CDR1 and CDR2 sequences are GTSNPN and SVGIG (reference sequence). CDR3 sequence reads: CAWSVGWAGGSYNEQFF. CDR3 coding DNA: TGTGCCTGGAGTGTAGGTTGGGCGGGAGGCTCCTACAATGAGCAGTTCTTC. The variable domain in full, with the rest retrieved from reference TRBV30 and TRBJ2-1, is SQTIHQWPATLVQPVGSPLSLECTVEGTSNPNLYWYRQAAGRGLQLLFYSVGIGQISSEVPQNLSASRPQDRQFILSSKKLLLSDSGFYLCAWSVGWAGGSYNEQFFGPGTRLTVL.

V and J are TRBV18 and TRBJ1-2; D is unclear. This CDR3 is built from 13 residues. Per germline, CDR1 KGHSH and CDR2 LQKENI. Trimming pared 2 bases from V and 7 bases from J, leaving 11 bases between. CDR3 protein: CASSPAGTGGYTF. In DNA, the CDR3 is TGTGCCAGCTCACCAGCAGGAACTGGTGGCTACACCTTC.

This chain connects TRBV24-1 to TRBJ2-1; 14 bases fit TRBD2. Germline CDR1 and CDR2: KGHDR and SFDVKD. CDR3 length equals 16 residues. The trim removed 4 bases at V and 8 bases at J, leaving 6 bases unmatched. CDR3 sequence (DNA): TGTGCCACCAGTGACTTTGGGACTAGCGGGAGCGATGAGCAGTTCTTC. It specifies CATSDFGTSGSDEQFF.

This clone appeared a single time. The CDR3 DNA is TGCGCCAGCTATGGGGAGACAGGAAGCTCTGGGGCCAACGTCCTGACTTTC. Amino acids: CASYGETGSSGANVLTF. The chain carries TRBV10-2 and TRBJ2-6; weak D call: TRBD1 (6 bases). Trimming pared 8 bases from V and 0 bases from J, leaving 17 bases between. The CDR3 is 17 amino acids. In germline, CDR1 is WSHSY, CDR2 SAAADI.

V gene TRBV6-4 combines with J gene TRBJ2-3; 7 bases align to TRBD2. After removal of 2 bases from V and 2 bases from J, the junction contained 1 base not matched to a gene. The CDR3 totals 14 residues. In germline, CDR1 is MRHNA, CDR2 SNTAGT. CDR3 sequence: CASSDSGDTDTQYF. CDR3 DNA: TGTGCCAGCAGTGACAGCGGGGACACAGATACGCAGTATTTT.

This chain uses TRBV4-2 with TRBJ2-7; 11 bases are shared with TRBD1. Looked up from germline, CDR1 is LGHNA and CDR2 is YNFKEQ. The CDR3 sequence is 15 residues long. The V segment lost 3 bases and the J segment 5 bases; nucleotides outside the gene matches: 6. The CDR3 here is CASSQGTGGWHEQYF. The CDR3 DNA is TGTGCCAGCAGCCAGGGGACAGGGGGTTGGCACGAGCAGTACTTC.

This chain links TRBV6-5 with TRBJ2-7, with D uncertain. Germline lookup yields CDR1 MNHEY and CDR2 SVGAGI. The length of the CDR3 is 14 residues. V was shortened by 2 bases and J by 3 bases, with 11 bases between the two germline ends. The CDR3 here is CASSYGPPFYEQYF. In nucleotides, the CDR3 is TGTGCCAGCAGTTACGGGCCTCCCTTCTACGAGCAGTACTTC.

This clone was counted once. The rearrangement links TRBV7-2 to TRBJ1-5; 9 bases match TRBD1. J gave up 6 bases and V 1 base, and 7 bases lay outside the gene matches. Germline V gives CDR1 SGHTA, CDR2 FQGNSA. The CDR3 length is 16 residues. CDR3 residues: CASSLEVGTGFQPQHF. The CDR3, as DNA: TGTGCCAGCAGCTTAGAGGTTGGGACAGGGTTTCAGCCCCAGCATTTT.

This chain connects TRBV24-1 to TRBJ2-3; TRBD1 matches 8 bases. CDR1 and CDR2 from the germline V gene are KGHDR and SFDVKD. Germline trimming cut 2 bases from V and 4 bases from J; bases unmatched to any gene: 7. The CDR3 consists of 16 residues. The CDR3 DNA is TGTGCCACCAGTGATTCCGGACAGGGCCCCTCAGATACGCAGTATTTT. It encodes CATSDSGQGPSDTQYF.

The chain recombines TRBV19 with TRBJ1-1; D uncertain. The V end lost 1 base, the J end lost 1 base, and 10 bases lay between the germline ends. The CDR3 consists of 15 residues. Germline V CDR1 and CDR2: LNHDA, SQIVND (reference sequence). CDR3: CASSIGVRRNTEAFF. The DNA of the CDR3 is TGTGCCAGTAGTATAGGTGTCAGGCGGAACACTGAAGCTTTCTTT.

This clone was observed a single time. The V gene is TRBV2, the J gene TRBJ1-5, with D uncertain. Germline V gene data show CDR1 as SNHLY and CDR2 as FYNNEI. The CDR3 is 14 residues long. V lost 6 bases and J lost 2, with 11 bases in between. The CDR3 bases are TGTGCCAGCAGCCTAGAGGGCCGCAATCAGCCCCAGCATTTT. Its translation: CASSLEGRNQPQHF. Variable domain in full (rest from reference TRBV2 and TRBJ1-5): EPEVTQTPSHQVTQMGQEVILRCVPISNHLYFYWYRQILGQKVEFLVSFYNNEISEKSEIFDDQFSVERPDGSNFTLKIRSTKLEDSAMYFCASSLEGRNQPQHFGDGTRLSIL.